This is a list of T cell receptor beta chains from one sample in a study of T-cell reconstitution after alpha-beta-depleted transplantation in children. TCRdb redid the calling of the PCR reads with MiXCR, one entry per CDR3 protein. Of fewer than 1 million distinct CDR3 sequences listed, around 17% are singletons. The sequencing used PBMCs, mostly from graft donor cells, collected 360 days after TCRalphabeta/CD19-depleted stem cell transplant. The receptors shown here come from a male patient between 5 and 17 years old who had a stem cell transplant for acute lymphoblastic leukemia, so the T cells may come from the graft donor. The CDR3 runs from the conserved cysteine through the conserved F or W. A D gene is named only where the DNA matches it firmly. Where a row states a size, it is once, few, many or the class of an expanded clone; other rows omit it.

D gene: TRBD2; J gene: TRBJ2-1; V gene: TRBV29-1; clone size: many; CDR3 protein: CSVEDSGGFYDEQFF; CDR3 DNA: TGCAGCGTTGAAGATAGCGGGGGGTTTTACGATGAGCAGTTCTTC
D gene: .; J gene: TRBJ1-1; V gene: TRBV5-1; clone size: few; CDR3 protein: CASSLRQENTEAFF; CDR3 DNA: TGCGCCAGCAGCTTACGACAAGAGAACACTGAAGCTTTCTTT
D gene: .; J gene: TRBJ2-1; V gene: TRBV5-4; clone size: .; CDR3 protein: CASSTGTTVYNEQFF; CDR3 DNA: TGTGCCAGCAGCACGGGGACCACCGTGTACAATGAGCAGTTCTTC
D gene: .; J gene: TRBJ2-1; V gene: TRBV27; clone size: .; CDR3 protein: CASSFGTPSNEQFF; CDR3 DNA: TGTGCCAGCAGCTTCGGGACTCCGAGCAATGAGCAGTTCTTC
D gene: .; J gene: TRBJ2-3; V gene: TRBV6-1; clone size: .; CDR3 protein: CASSQDLPDTQYF; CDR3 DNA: TGTGCCAGCAGTCAGGACTTACCGGATACGCAGTATTTT
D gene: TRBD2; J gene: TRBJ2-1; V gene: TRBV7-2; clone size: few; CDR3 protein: CASRKGTSWYNEQFF; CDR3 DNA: TGTGCCAGCAGAAAAGGGACTAGCTGGTACAATGAGCAGTTCTTC
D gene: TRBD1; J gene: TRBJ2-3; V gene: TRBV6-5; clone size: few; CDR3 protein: CASSRRRTGASADTQYF; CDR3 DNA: TGTGCCAGCAGTAGACGAAGAACAGGGGCTTCGGCGGATACGCAGTATTTT
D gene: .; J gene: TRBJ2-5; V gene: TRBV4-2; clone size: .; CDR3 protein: CASSQASGLLTQYF; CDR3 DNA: TGTGCCAGCAGCCAAGCGTCAGGCCTATTGACCCAGTACTTC
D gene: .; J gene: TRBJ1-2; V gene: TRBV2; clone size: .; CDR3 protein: CASSMDAIANYGYTF; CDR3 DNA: TGTGCCAGCAGTATGGACGCCATAGCTAACTATGGCTACACCTTC
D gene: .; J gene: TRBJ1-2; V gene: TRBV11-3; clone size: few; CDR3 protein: CASSLIPGRNYGYTF; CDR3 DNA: TGTGCCAGCAGCTTGATCCCTGGCAGGAACTATGGCTACACCTTC
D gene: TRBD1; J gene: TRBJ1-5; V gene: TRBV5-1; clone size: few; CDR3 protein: CASSRGQVYSNQPQHF; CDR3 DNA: TGCGCCAGCAGCCGGGGACAGGTCTATAGCAATCAGCCCCAGCATTTT
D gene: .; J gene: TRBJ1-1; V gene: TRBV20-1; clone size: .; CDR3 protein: CSARTLGGAEAFF; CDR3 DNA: TGCAGTGCTAGGACACTTGGGGGAGCTGAAGCTTTCTTT
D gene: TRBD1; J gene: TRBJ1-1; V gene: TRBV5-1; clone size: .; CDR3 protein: CASSWPRQGNTEAFF; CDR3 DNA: TGCGCCAGCAGCTGGCCCCGACAGGGGAACACTGAAGCTTTCTTT
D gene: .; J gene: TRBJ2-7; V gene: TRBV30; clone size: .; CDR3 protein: CAWKSVYEQYF; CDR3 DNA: TGTGCCTGGAAGAGTGTCTACGAGCAGTACTTC
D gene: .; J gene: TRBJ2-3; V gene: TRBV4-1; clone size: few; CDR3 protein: CASSQGAFRPDTQYF; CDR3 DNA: TGCGCCAGCAGCCAAGGAGCCTTCAGACCCGATACGCAGTATTTT
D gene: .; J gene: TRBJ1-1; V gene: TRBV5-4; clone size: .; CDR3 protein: CASSLEAVGSWAEAFF; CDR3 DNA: TGTGCCAGCAGCTTGGAGGCGGTTGGCAGTTGGGCTGAAGCTTTCTTT
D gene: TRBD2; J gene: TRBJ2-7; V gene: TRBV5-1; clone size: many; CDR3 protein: CASSLAGGPYEQYF; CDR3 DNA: TGTGCCAGCAGTTTAGCGGGAGGTCCCTACGAGCAGTACTTC
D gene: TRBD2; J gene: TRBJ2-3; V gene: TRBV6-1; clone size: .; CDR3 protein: CASSLGLAALTDTQYF; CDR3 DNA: TGTGCCAGCAGTCTAGGACTAGCGGCCCTCACAGATACGCAGTATTTT
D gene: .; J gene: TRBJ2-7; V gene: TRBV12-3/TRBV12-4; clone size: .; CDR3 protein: CASSPYRQSYEQYF; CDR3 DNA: TGTGCCAGCAGTCCATACAGGCAATCCTACGAGCAGTACTTC
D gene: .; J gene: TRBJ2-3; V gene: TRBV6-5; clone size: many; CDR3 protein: CASSYSGLDTQYF; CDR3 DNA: TGTGCCAGCAGTTACTCTGGTCTAGATACGCAGTATTTT